What follows are 8 T cell receptor beta chains derived from one specimen sequenced in a study of shared clonotypes between healthy human individuals. Using immunoSEQ multiplex PCR, the repertoire was profiled, and TCRdb retains in-frame clones only, with some absent. The sample comprises 2 million to 2.5 million clones, approximately 96% of which are singletons, and 0.1% to 0.15% rests with the top ten. The specimen was naive CD4+ T cells sorted from blood. The subset here: CD45RA+ positively selected. The receptors shown here come from a man aged 18 to 29 in good health.

The V call is TRBV4-1, the J call TRBJ2-3; 12 nucleotides align to TRBD2. Trimming at V came to 2 bases and at J to 2 bases, leaving 2 bases not matched to a gene. The length of the CDR3 is 16 residues. Germline loops: CDR1 MGHRA, CDR2 YSYEKL. The CDR3 DNA is TGCGCCAGCAGCCAATCTAGCGGGAGGGTCACAGATACGCAGTATTTT. Translated: CASSQSSGRVTDTQYF.

The V and J genes are TRBV30 and TRBJ2-7; 7 positions agree with TRBD1. J lost 3 bases, V lost 3 bases, and 11 bases had no gene match. The CDR3 has 15 residues. Germline CDR1 and CDR2: GTSNPN and SVGIG (reference sequence). The CDR3 loop is CAWSLPGQRRYEQYF. The CDR3 DNA reads as TGTGCCTGGAGCCTACCGGGACAGCGACGCTACGAGCAGTACTTC.

A single count supports this clone. The rearrangement links TRBV19 to TRBJ2-5, with D uncertain. This CDR3 is 16 amino acids long. Germline V CDR1 and CDR2: LNHDA, SQIVND (reference sequence). Trimming removed 2 bases at V and 5 bases at J, with 18 bases between. The CDR3 DNA sequence: TGTGCCAGTAGTATACGAGGAACCGCCCTTAGGGAGACCCAGTACTTC. Protein sequence: CASSIRGTALRETQYF. Full variable domain (missing parts from reference TRBV19 and TRBJ2-5): DGGITQSPKYLFRKEGQNVTLSCEQNLNHDAMYWYRQDPGQGLRLIYYSQIVNDFQKGDIAEGYSVSREKKESFPLTVTSAQKNPTAFYLCASSIRGTALRETQYFGPGTRLLVL.

The genes are TRBV6-1 and TRBJ2-4, with D possibly being TRBD1 (5 bases). Between the trimmed V and J ends, which lost 10 bases and 3 bases, there was a span of 16 bases. Germline V gives CDR1 MNHNS, CDR2 SASEGT. CDR3 size: 14 residues. CDR3 amino acids: CAITPGHLKNIQYF. DNA for the CDR3: TGTGCCATTACACCCGGACACCTCAAAAACATTCAGTACTTC.

A remark on this clone: The sample holds other DNA sequences that translate to the same CDR3. The chain recombines TRBV5-1 with TRBJ1-2; no clear D. The V and J ends lost 0 bases and 2 bases respectively, with 2 bases between them. The CDR3 is 12 amino acids. Germline lookup yields CDR1 SGHRS and CDR2 YFSETQ. The chain's CDR3 is CASSLGNYGYTF. The CDR3 region has the DNA TGCGCCAGCAGCTTGGGAAACTATGGCTACACCTTC.

The V call is TRBV15, the J call TRBJ2-7; D unresolved. V was clipped by 6 bases and J by 3 bases, with 3 bases between them. Germline V CDR1 and CDR2: LNHNV, YYDKDF (reference sequence). The CDR3 extends over 10 amino acids. Here the CDR3 reads CATSLYEQYF. For the CDR3, the DNA is TGTGCCACCAGTCTCTACGAGCAGTACTTC.

The rearrangement joins TRBV6-5 to TRBJ1-1; 7 bases are a match to TRBD1. The germline gives CDR1 MNHEY, CDR2 SVGAGI. With 5 bases clipped from V and 5 bases from J, the junction kept 8 bases outside the gene matches. The CDR3 contains 14 residues. The CDR3 spells CASSPRQGRTEAFF. For the CDR3, the DNA is TGTGCCAGCAGTCCTCGACAGGGTAGGACTGAAGCTTTCTTT.

This clone was seen once. This chain links TRBV5-1 with TRBJ2-5; D perhaps matches TRBD2 (6 bases). Germline lookup yields CDR1 SGHRS and CDR2 YFSETQ. The CDR3 extends over 16 amino acids. V was cut by 4 bases and J by 3 bases, with 19 bases left in between. In nucleotides, the CDR3 is TGCGCCAGCAGCCTTCGGTTGGAGGGCGCGGAAGAGACCCAGTACTTC. Protein product: CASSLRLEGAEETQYF.